The 23 T cell receptor beta chains presented below share a single source sample, sequenced in a study of CD8 T cells in ankylosing spondylitis. No cognate antigen is known for these TCRs. Study-level results: Blood of patients with ankylosing spondylitis appeared to be characterized by a TCR beta motif of several highly homologous variants.

Each CDR3 protein is one row after TCRdb ran MiXCR on the 5' RACE reads. The profile covers roughly 370,000 distinct CDR3 sequences, with 20% to 25% appearing a single time and around 16% taken by the ten largest. The specimen sequenced was blood, either unsorted or a sorted T cell fraction (not recorded which). Receptors originate from a male donor with ankylosing spondylitis.

Only a few counts were recorded for this clonotype. The chain is built from TRBV20-1 and TRBJ2-3, with D uncertain. The CDR3 extends over 14 amino acids. The V end was cut by 0 bases, the J end by 4 bases, with 11 bases between. Germline CDR1 and CDR2: DFQATT and SNEGSKA (reference sequence). The CDR3: CSARDPRVADTQYF. The DNA of the CDR3 is TGCAGTGCTAGAGACCCCAGAGTGGCAGATACGCAGTATTTT.

This clonotype came up many times. The rearrangement links TRBV5-1 to TRBJ2-2; no definite D call. Trimming removed 3 bases from V and 2 bases from J, with 11 bases in between. The CDR3 extends over 15 amino acids. Germline CDR1 reads SGHRS; CDR2 reads YFSETQ. The CDR3 coding sequence is TGCGCCAGCAGCTCACGGGTCGCCAACACCGGGGAGCTGTTTTTT. Translation gives CASSSRVANTGELFF. Complete variable domain (other parts from reference TRBV5-1 and TRBJ2-2): KAGVTQTPRYLIKTRGQQVTLSCSPISGHRSVSWYQQTPGQGLQFLFEYFSETQRNKGNFPGRFSGRQFSNSRSEMNVSTLELGDSALYLCASSSRVANTGELFFGEGSRLTVL.

In this sample, this clonotype turned up a few times. The chain employs TRBV20-1 and TRBJ2-1; 10 bases match TRBD1. This CDR3 is built from 15 residues. V was pared by 0 bases and J by 7 bases, with 6 bases of the junction left unmatched. Germline loops: CDR1 DFQATT, CDR2 SNEGSKA (reference sequence). CDR3 nucleotide sequence: TGCAGTGCTAGAGATCGACAGGGGGCTTATAATGAGCAGTTCTTC. Translating it yields CSARDRQGAYNEQFF.

The chain is built from TRBV18 and TRBJ1-5; D perhaps matches TRBD1 (5 bases). There are 14 residues in the CDR3. Trimming took off 4 bases at V and 0 bases at J, with 7 bases between the two ends. Germline V CDR1 and CDR2: KGHSH, LQKENI. DNA of the CDR3: TGTGCCAGCTCACGACAGTATAGCAATCAGCCCCAGCATTTT. Translating gives CASSRQYSNQPQHF.

The rearrangement uses TRBV27 and TRBJ2-1, with unresolved D. Trimming stripped 7 bases from V and 10 bases from J, with 17 bases between. CDR1 and CDR2 (germline): MNHEY, SMNVEV (reference sequence). The CDR3 length is 13 residues. Here the CDR3 DNA reads TGTGCCAGCAAGCGAGTTCGGAATGGGGAGCAGTTCTTC. It specifies CASKRVRNGEQFF.

This clonotype appeared a few times. The rearrangement links TRBV30 to TRBJ1-2; D remains unclear. V dropped 0 bases and J dropped 7 bases, with 12 bases sitting between them. The CDR3 sequence is 13 residues long. Germline V gene data show CDR1 as GTSNPN and CDR2 as SVGIG (reference sequence). CDR3 nucleotides: TGTGCCTGGAGTGTTAACCAGCGGGGTGGCTACACCTTC. This codes for CAWSVNQRGGYTF. Together with reference TRBV30 and TRBJ1-2, the CDR3 gives the full variable domain: SQTIHQWPATLVQPVGSPLSLECTVEGTSNPNLYWYRQAAGRGLQLLFYSVGIGQISSEVPQNLSASRPQDRQFILSSKKLLLSDSGFYLCAWSVNQRGGYTFGSGTRLTVV.

J is TRBJ2-1 and V is TRBV7-6; D not certain. Germline lookup yields CDR1 SGHVS and CDR2 FNYEAQ. This CDR3 has 13 amino acids. Trimming took off 7 bases at V and 7 bases at J, with 14 bases between the two ends. The CDR3 here is CASTPLFRNEQFF. The DNA of the CDR3 is TGTGCCAGCACCCCCCTTTTCCGGAATGAGCAGTTCTTC.

The table lists this clonotype with a few counts. The rearrangement joins TRBV5-1 to TRBJ2-5, with 7 bases that match TRBD1. The CDR3 loop spans 14 amino acids. CDR1 and CDR2 from the germline V gene are SGHRS and YFSETQ. The J segment lost 2 bases and the V segment lost 5 bases, leaving 6 bases of the junction unmatched. CDR3 region: CASSRAGGQETQYF. CDR3 bases: TGCGCCAGCAGTCGGGCAGGGGGTCAAGAGACCCAGTACTTC.

The V and J genes are TRBV5-1 and TRBJ1-6, with TRBD1 matching 8 bases. The CDR3 consists of 16 residues. Germline V gene sequence: CDR1 SGHRS, CDR2 YFSETQ. Germline trimming cut 2 bases from V and 6 bases from J; bases unmatched to any gene: 7. In DNA, the CDR3 is TGCGCCAGCAGCTTAGGAACAGGGGGTTTTAATTCACCCCTCCACTTT. Its translation: CASSLGTGGFNSPLHF.

There are a few counts of this clonotype. The chain combines TRBV7-9 with TRBJ2-7, with no clear D. This CDR3 is built from 13 residues. Germline V CDR1 and CDR2: SEHNR, FQNEAQ (reference sequence). Between the trimmed V and J ends, which lost 1 base and 10 bases, there was a span of 14 bases. CDR3 region: CASSLGQFYGQYF. The CDR3 DNA is TGTGCCAGCAGCTTAGGGCAATTCTACGGACAGTACTTC.

This rearrangement joins TRBV20-1 to TRBJ1-6, with D possibly matching TRBD1 (6 bases). V gave up 5 bases and J gave up 8 bases, with 16 bases separating them. Germline V lookup: CDR1 DFQATT, CDR2 SNEGSKA (reference sequence). CDR3 length equals 14 residues. CDR3 residues: CSAHTTGWYSPLHF. The CDR3 region has the DNA TGCAGTGCTCACACCACAGGGTGGTATTCACCCCTCCACTTT.

The rearrangement joins TRBV7-8 to TRBJ1-5; D is unclear. Germline-derived CDR1 and CDR2 are SGHVS and FQNEAQ. The V gene lost 3 bases and the J gene lost 3 bases, with 15 bases spanning the gap. The CDR3 covers 16 residues. CDR3 nucleotides: TGTGCCAGCAGCTTTTCCCCAAGTAGGAACAATCAGCCCCAGCATTTT. The encoded protein is CASSFSPSRNNQPQHF. Using reference TRBV7-8 and TRBJ1-5 for the parts outside the CDR3, the full variable domain is GAGVSQSPRYKVAKRGQDVALRCDPISGHVSLFWYQQALGQGPEFLTYFQNEAQLDKSGLPSDRFFAERPEGSVSTLKIQRTQQEDSAVYLCASSFSPSRNNQPQHFGDGTRLSIL.

CDR3 amino acids: CASSQGGSLVSEQFF. CDR3 nucleotides: TGTGCCAGCAGCCAAGGTGGTTCCCTAGTTAGTGAGCAGTTCTTC. The rearrangement links TRBV3-1 to TRBJ2-1; D is undetermined. This CDR3 contains 15 residues. Germline CDR1 is LGHDT and CDR2 is YNNKEL (reference sequence). Trimming shortened V by 1 base and J by 9 bases, and 16 bases separated the two germline ends.

This chain uses TRBV29-1 with TRBJ1-1, with 7 bases lining up with TRBD1. The CDR3 totals 13 residues. Germline assignment: CDR1 SQVTM and CDR2 ANQGSEA. V was clipped by 7 bases and J by 3 bases; unmatched bases: 8. The CDR3 region has the DNA TGCAGCGGTACACAGGGGTTCGACACTGAAGCTTTCTTT. Translated: CSGTQGFDTEAFF.

This clonotype was seen only a few times. This sequence joins TRBV19 and TRBJ2-5, with no clear D. This CDR3 is 13 amino acids long. Germline V gene lookup returns CDR1 LNHDA and CDR2 SQIVND (reference sequence). Trimming pared 0 bases from V and 3 bases from J, leaving 5 bases between. CDR3 protein: CASSIDWEETQYF. CDR3 coding DNA: TGTGCCAGTAGTATAGATTGGGAAGAGACCCAGTACTTC.

Comments on this clonotype: At one end, the junction sequence differs from germline, possibly due to a read error. The J gene is TRBJ1-5, the V gene TRBV10-3, with 7 bases fitting TRBD1. The length of the CDR3 is 14 residues. The germline CDR1 and CDR2 sequences are ENHRY and SYGVKD. The CDR3: CATNPQGTDQPQQF. The CDR3 DNA is TGTGCCACCAACCCACAGGGGACGGATCAGCCCCAGCAGTTT.

The chain uses TRBV7-3 and TRBJ2-3, with 10 bases lining up with TRBD2. V lost 2 bases to trimming and J lost 2 bases; unmatched junction nucleotides: 7. This CDR3 region has 17 residues. From germline, CDR1 is SGHTA and CDR2 FQGTGA. CDR3 residues: CASSLRPSGGVTDTQYF. CDR3 coding DNA: TGTGCCAGCAGCTTACGCCCTAGCGGGGGTGTCACAGATACGCAGTATTTT.

At least ten counts were recorded for this clonotype. The chain has TRBV4-1 and TRBJ1-5; no clear D gene. The germline CDR1 and CDR2 sequences are MGHRA and YSYEKL. Trimming removed 4 bases from V and 3 bases from J, with 16 bases in between. CDR3 length equals 16 residues. Written as DNA, the CDR3 is TGCGCCAGCAGCCTCATATGGCCAGGCCCCAATCAGCCCCAGCATTTT. It codes for CASSLIWPGPNQPQHF.

This clonotype has more than one count but fewer than ten. The chain links TRBV3-1 to TRBJ1-1; 7 nucleotides align to TRBD1. In germline, CDR1 is LGHDT, CDR2 YNNKEL (reference sequence). CDR3 size: 14 residues. The V and J ends lost 1 base and 4 bases, in that order; junction bases with no gene match: 3. This CDR3 reads CASSQVQGGTEAFF. Here the CDR3 DNA reads TGTGCCAGCAGCCAAGTCCAGGGGGGCACTGAAGCTTTCTTT.

This clonotype was counted ten times or more. The chain uses TRBV24-1 and TRBJ2-3; D might be TRBD1 (7 bases). The germline V and J ends were trimmed by 5 bases and 1 base, with 9 bases remaining between them. Germline V lookup: CDR1 KGHDR, CDR2 SFDVKD. The CDR3 spans 14 residues. The CDR3 region has the DNA TGTGCCACCAGTGGCAGGGGGGGCACAGATACGCAGTATTTT. This sequence encodes CATSGRGGTDTQYF.

V usage is TRBV12-3 or TRBV12-4 and J usage is TRBJ2-2; 10 bases are a match to TRBD2. J lost 5 bases, V lost 2 bases, and 5 bases had no gene match. This CDR3 is built from 16 residues. CDR3 coding DNA: TGTGCCAGCAGTTTACGAGCGGGAGGGCGAACCGGGGAGCTGTTTTTT. Protein: CASSLRAGGRTGELFF.

Here the CDR3 DNA reads TGTGCCAGCAGCCAAGCCCAACCCGGGGAGCTGTTTTTT. Its protein product is CASSQAQPGELFF. This chain uses TRBV4-2 with TRBJ2-2, with unresolved D. The V end lost 1 base, the J end lost 6 bases, and 6 bases lay between the germline ends. The V gene's germline CDR1 is LGHNA and CDR2 YNFKEQ. The CDR3 covers 13 residues.

In DNA form, the CDR3 reads TGTGCCTGGGAAGATACCGGGACAGGGGATGGAAACACCATATATTTT. Amino acids: CAWEDTGTGDGNTIYF. The chain has TRBV30 and TRBJ1-3, with TRBD1 matching over 10 bases. After removal of 5 bases from V and 3 bases from J, the junction contained 10 bases not matched to a gene. The V gene's germline CDR1 is GTSNPN and CDR2 SVGIG (reference sequence). This CDR3 region has 16 residues. The whole variable domain, remainder taken from reference TRBV30 and TRBJ1-3, is SQTIHQWPATLVQPVGSPLSLECTVEGTSNPNLYWYRQAAGRGLQLLFYSVGIGQISSEVPQNLSASRPQDRQFILSSKKLLLSDSGFYLCAWEDTGTGDGNTIYFGEGSWLTVV.